Listed below are T cell receptor beta chains from one sample, sequenced in a study of T cells in Graves' hyperthyroidism and ophthalmopathy. TCRdb reanalysed the multiplex PCR reads using MiXCR and keeps one entry per CDR3 protein. Among roughly 180,000 distinct CDR3 sequences listed, just under 9.5% were seen once. The sequencing input was blood. The receptors were sampled from a young woman with Graves' hyperthyroidism that later progressed to Graves' ophthalmopathy. CDR3s include the opening cysteine and the closing phenylalanine or tryptophan. A D gene is named only where the DNA matches it firmly. Only part of the rows carry a size: once, few, many, or a class if the clone is expanded.

cdr3_nt cdr3_aa d_call clone_size j_call v_call
TGCGCCAGCAGCTATTCAACAGCGGCCTCTGGAAACACCATATATTTT CASSYSTAASGNTIYF . many TRBJ1-3 TRBV5-1
TGTGCCAGCAGTGGGAGGTGGGCAAGCTCCTACGAGCAGTACTTC CASSGRWASSYEQYF . few TRBJ2-7 TRBV6-1
TGTGCCTGGACTAGAAACACAGGACTTGAAAAACTGTTTTTT CAWTRNTGLEKLFF . many TRBJ1-4 TRBV30
TGTGCCAGTAGTATAGTCGGGGGCAAGGGCGAGCAGTACTTC CASSIVGGKGEQYF . many TRBJ2-7 TRBV19
TGCAGTGCTAGGGAACTCCAGGGGGCGCGGTACAATGAGCAGTTCTTC CSARELQGARYNEQFF TRBD1 many TRBJ2-1 TRBV20-1
TGTGCCAGCAGTGAAACAGGGGAGACCCAGTACTTC CASSETGETQYF . many TRBJ2-5 TRBV6-1
TGTGCCAGCCGGGAGGGGGGGAACACTGAAGCTTTCTTT CASREGGNTEAFF . . TRBJ1-1 TRBV28
TGTGCCAGCAGCCAATCCGGGACAGGGGAAAATCAGCCCCAGCATTTT CASSQSGTGENQPQHF TRBD1 few TRBJ1-5 TRBV4-2
TGTGCCAGCAGGGGGGACGGCGCCTACGAGCAGTACTTC CASRGDGAYEQYF . many TRBJ2-7 TRBV6-1
TGTGCCAGCAGCTCGGACATCAACACCGGGGAGCTGTTTTTT CASSSDINTGELFF . many TRBJ2-2 TRBV11-3
TGTGCCAGCAGCTATAGTCGGACAACCTACGAGCAGTACTTC CASSYSRTTYEQYF . many TRBJ2-7 TRBV28
TGCAGCACGGGCTCCGAGCGAACTCAGTACTTC CSTGSERTQYF . few TRBJ2-4 TRBV20-1
TGTGCCAGCAGCGTGGCAGGGACCAACACCGGGGAGCTGTTTTTT CASSVAGTNTGELFF . . TRBJ2-2 TRBV9
TGCAGTGCTAGCATGGCAGGGGGCTGGGGCGAGCAGTACTTC CSASMAGGWGEQYF TRBD1 many TRBJ2-7 TRBV20-1
TGTGCCAGCAGCTTGGATAGCGGGAGTCGCTCCTACAATGAGCAGTTCTTC CASSLDSGSRSYNEQFF TRBD2 many TRBJ2-1 TRBV7-6
TGTGCCAGCAGCTTAGTCATTTCAGGGAACGAGCAGTACTTC CASSLVISGNEQYF . . TRBJ2-7 TRBV11-2
TGTGCCAGCAGTTACAGGGGTCTCTCGTCACCCCTCCACTTT CASSYRGLSSPLHF . many TRBJ1-6 TRBV6-6
TGCGCCAGCAGCCCTCCCGGGACTAGCGGGTCACCGATAACCTACGAGCAGTACTTC CASSPPGTSGSPITYEQYF TRBD2 few TRBJ2-7 TRBV5-1
. CATSDLRPHRTPGSCFF . once TRBJ2-2 TRBV24-1
TGCAGTGCTAGAGGGTGGACTAGCGGCAATGGGTGGGAGACCCAGTACTTC CSARGWTSGNGWETQYF TRBD2 many TRBJ2-5 TRBV20-1
TGCGCCAGCAGCTTGGGGGCCACTACGGTCGATAATTTACCCATCCACTTT CASSLGATTVDNLPIHF . . TRBJ1-6 TRBV5-1
TGTGCCAGCGAAACCAAAGGGGTCGGCGGGGAGCTGTTTTTT CASETKGVGGELFF . many TRBJ2-2 TRBV12-3/TRBV12-4
TGTGCCAGCAGCGCCGGGACAGGGGACACCGGGGAGCTGTTTTTT CASSAGTGDTGELFF TRBD1 many TRBJ2-2 TRBV9
TGTGCCAGCTCAGTCCCGGGACAGGAAGGAGGCACTGAAGCTTTCTTT CASSVPGQEGGTEAFF TRBD1 . TRBJ1-1 TRBV18
TGTGCCAGCAGCTTGGGATCGAACTATAATTCACCCCTCCACTTT CASSLGSNYNSPLHF . many TRBJ1-6 TRBV7-6
TGTGCCAGCAGTTTAGGGGGACAGGGGAACACTGAAGCTTTCTTT CASSLGGQGNTEAFF TRBD1 many TRBJ1-1 TRBV27
TGTGCCAGCAGCCGGGGACCGAGCTCCTACAATGAGCAGTTCTTC CASSRGPSSYNEQFF . . TRBJ2-1 TRBV7-6